These 6 T cell receptor beta chains originate from one sample sequenced in a study of beta chain features in type 1 diabetes. Antigen specificity for these receptors is unknown. Study findings and constraints: Shortening that was moderate but significant affected the TCRB CDR3s of Type 1 diabetes patients in all four CD4+ subsets.

All of the isolated RNA was reverse transcribed, so expressed TCRB transcripts were sequenced. Assay: immunoSEQ multiplex PCR; the TCRdb copy retains only in-frame clones and omits some. The table has hundreds of thousands of clones, around 15% seen once. The sequencing input was naive CD4+ T cells from blood. The receptors derive from a man aged 25 to 40 with type 1 diabetes.

This clone has a handful of counts. The V call is TRBV29-1, the J call TRBJ2-1; 9 bases agree with TRBD2. Germline CDR1 SQVTM, CDR2 ANQGSEA. The length of the CDR3 is 15 residues. The V gene end was trimmed by 6 bases and the J gene end by 3 bases; junction bases not matched to a gene: 9. The CDR3 sequence is CSVDSGRGFYNEQFF. The CDR3 DNA is TGCAGCGTAGATAGCGGGAGAGGGTTCTACAATGAGCAGTTCTTC.

In this sample, this clone turned up a few times. The J gene is TRBJ2-1, the V gene TRBV18; a weak D match, TRBD2 (5 bases). V was clipped by 2 bases and J by 9 bases, with 14 bases between them. CDR3 length equals 14 residues. Germline CDR1 reads KGHSH; CDR2 reads LQKENI. The CDR3 DNA is TGTGCCAGCTCACCAACGGACTCTCTGGTTGAGCAGTTCTTC. Protein: CASSPTDSLVEQFF. Supplemented by reference TRBV18 and TRBJ2-1, the full variable domain reads NAGVMQNPRHLVRRRGQEARLRCSPMKGHSHVYWYRQLPEEGLKFMVYLQKENIIDESGMPKERFSAEFPKEGPSILRIQQVVRGDSAAYFCASSPTDSLVEQFFGPGTRLTVL.

This clone was seen a few times. The chain uses TRBV5-1 and TRBJ2-7, with D perhaps matching TRBD2 (6 bases). From germline, CDR1 is SGHRS and CDR2 YFSETQ. V dropped 5 bases and J dropped 4 bases, with 22 bases sitting between them. The CDR3 length is 16 residues. The CDR3 DNA is TGCGCCAGCAGTCTAGCTGCCCACCTTGGGACTTACGAGCAGTACTTC. It is translated as CASSLAAHLGTYEQYF.

The V call is TRBV5-1, the J call TRBJ2-3; TRBD1 is a possible D gene (6 bases). Germline CDR1 reads SGHRS; CDR2 reads YFSETQ. V was shortened by 4 bases and J by 2 bases, with 14 bases between the two germline ends. The CDR3 is 15 amino acids. The CDR3 here is CASSGTGRITDTQYF. The CDR3 nucleotides read TGCGCCAGCAGCGGCACAGGGCGAATCACAGATACGCAGTATTTT.

This clone was counted a few times. The CDR3 nucleotides are TGCGCCAGCAGCCGGGGACAGGGCGGGTCAGATACGCAGTATTTT. Protein product: CASSRGQGGSDTQYF. The chain carries TRBV5-1 and TRBJ2-3; 9 bases map to TRBD1. J was trimmed by 4 bases and V by 4 bases; bases with no gene match: 7. The V gene's germline CDR1 is SGHRS and CDR2 YFSETQ. The CDR3 runs to 15 residues.

The chain uses TRBV2 and TRBJ2-7; D ambiguous. Germline CDR1 and CDR2: SNHLY and FYNNEI. The CDR3 spans 12 residues. V was pared by 10 bases and J by 3 bases, with 13 bases between. CDR3 DNA sequence: TGTGCCACCTCGAGGAGCAACTACGAGCAGTACTTC. Its protein is CATSRSNYEQYF.